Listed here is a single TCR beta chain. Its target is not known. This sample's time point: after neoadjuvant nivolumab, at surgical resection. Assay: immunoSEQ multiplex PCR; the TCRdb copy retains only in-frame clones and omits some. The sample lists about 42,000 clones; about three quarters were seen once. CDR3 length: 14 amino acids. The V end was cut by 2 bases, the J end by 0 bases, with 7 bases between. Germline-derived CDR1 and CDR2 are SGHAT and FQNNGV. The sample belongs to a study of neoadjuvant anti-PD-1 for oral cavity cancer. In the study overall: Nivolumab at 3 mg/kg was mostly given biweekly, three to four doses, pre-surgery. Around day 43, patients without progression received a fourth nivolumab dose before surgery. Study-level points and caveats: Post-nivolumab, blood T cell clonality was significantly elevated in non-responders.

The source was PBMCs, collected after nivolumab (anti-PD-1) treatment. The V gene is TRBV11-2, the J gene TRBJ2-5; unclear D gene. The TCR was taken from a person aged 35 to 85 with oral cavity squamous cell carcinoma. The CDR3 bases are TGTGCCAGCAGCTTAATGACGAACCAAGAGACCCAGTACTTC. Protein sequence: CASSLMTNQETQYF.